One and the same sample provided the 29 T cell receptor beta chains below, sequenced in a study of cytomegalovirus exposure and HLA in healthy donors. PCR used 60 Vbeta primers and 13 Jbeta primers. Clones were read by immunoSEQ multiplex PCR, and TCRdb kept only the in-frame ones, dropping some. The data hold about 120,000 clones, with roughly three quarters observed a single time. Material for sequencing was PBMCs. These receptors all stem from a woman under 30 in good health and CMV-seronegative.

The chain recombines TRBV7-9 with TRBJ1-2; 10 bases line up with TRBD1. The CDR3 consists of 18 residues. The J segment lost 4 bases and the V segment lost 5 bases, leaving 16 bases of the junction unmatched. Per germline, CDR1 SEHNR and CDR2 FQNEAQ (reference sequence). CDR3 bases: TGTGCCAGCAGCGGGCCGGAGACAGGGGGCTCAGAGGGCTATGGCTACACCTTC. Encoded protein: CASSGPETGGSEGYGYTF.

This clone has a single count. The chain carries TRBV6-1 and TRBJ1-2, with D possibly being TRBD1 (6 bases). The CDR3 extends over 15 amino acids. CDR1 and CDR2 (germline): MNHNS, SASEGT. V was cut by 5 bases and J by 5 bases, with 18 bases left in between. Here the CDR3 reads CASSLYRDLRYGYTF. The CDR3 nucleotides are TGTGCCAGCAGTCTCTACAGGGACCTCCGATATGGCTACACCTTC.

This rearrangement joins TRBV25-1 to TRBJ2-1; 10 nucleotides line up with TRBD1. Germline V CDR1 and CDR2: MGHDK, SYGVNS. The V gene end was trimmed by 3 bases and the J gene end by 2 bases; junction bases not matched to a gene: 4. The CDR3 spans 16 residues. For the CDR3, the DNA is TGTGCCAGCAGTGACTCCGGGACAGGGGCCTACAATGAGCAGTTCTTC. Amino acids: CASSDSGTGAYNEQFF.

This chain uses TRBV9 with TRBJ2-1, with a weak D call TRBD2 (6 bases). CDR1 is SGDLS and CDR2 is YYNGEE in the germline V gene. V lost 4 bases to trimming and J lost 1 base, with 12 bases between them. CDR3 length equals 15 residues. The CDR3 region has the DNA TGTGCCAGCAGCCCATCTAGCGAATCCTACAATGAGCAGTTCTTC. This gives the protein CASSPSSESYNEQFF.

Turning to this clone: The sample has other DNA sequences that encode this CDR3 too. V usage is TRBV5-6 and J usage is TRBJ2-7; 8 nucleotides line up with TRBD1. With V trimmed by 2 bases and J by 1 base, 2 bases remained unmatched. The CDR3 extends over 14 amino acids. Germline V CDR1 and CDR2: SGHDT, YYEEEE. The DNA for the CDR3 is TGTGCCAGCAGCTTTGGACAGGGATCCTACGAGCAGTACTTC. As protein: CASSFGQGSYEQYF.

The chain employs TRBV29-1 and TRBJ2-1; 10 nucleotides line up with TRBD2. Germline V CDR1 and CDR2: SQVTM, ANQGSEA. The V segment lost 6 bases and the J segment 9 bases; nucleotides outside the gene matches: 20. The CDR3 sequence is 17 residues long. CDR3 DNA: TGCAGCGTGGGGGCAGCCAGCGGGGGGGCCTCGATTGGTGAGCAGTTCTTC. Protein sequence: CSVGAASGGASIGEQFF.

There are a few counts of this clone. The genes are TRBV29-1 and TRBJ2-7; TRBD1 is a possible D gene (6 bases). V dropped 0 bases and J dropped 2 bases, with 11 bases sitting between them. The germline V gene has CDR1 SQVTM and CDR2 ANQGSEA. The CDR3 sequence is 14 residues long. CDR3 amino acids: CSVEEWGLAYEQYF. The CDR3 DNA is TGCAGCGTTGAAGAGTGGGGGCTGGCCTACGAGCAGTACTTC.

This clone was counted once. V and J are TRBV5-1 and TRBJ2-3, with 10 nucleotides matching TRBD1. V lost 6 bases, J lost 5 bases, and 3 bases stayed unmatched. Germline V lookup: CDR1 SGHRS, CDR2 YFSETQ. The CDR3 has 13 amino acids. The CDR3 nucleotides read TGCGCCAGCACGACAGGGGGCCTAGATACGCAGTATTTT. Protein product: CASTTGGLDTQYF.

The chain couples TRBV2 to TRBJ1-2; D not certain. The CDR3 length is 14 residues. Trimming took 2 bases from V and 1 from J, leaving 8 bases between them. Germline CDR1 and CDR2: SNHLY and FYNNEI. CDR3 region: CASSENRVNYGYTF. The CDR3 coding sequence is TGTGCCAGCAGTGAAAACAGAGTTAACTATGGCTACACCTTC.

This clone was detected once. The V and J genes are TRBV7-9 and TRBJ2-7, with TRBD1 identical over 11 bases. Losses at the gene ends were 2 bases for V and 0 bases for J; bases not matched to a gene: 9. Germline V lookup: CDR1 SEHNR, CDR2 FQNEAQ (reference sequence). The CDR3 sequence is 18 residues long. This chain's CDR3 is CASSLSGGDRGFSYEQYF. DNA for the CDR3: TGTGCCAGCAGCTTAAGCGGCGGGGACAGGGGGTTCTCCTACGAGCAGTACTTC. The full variable domain, with the rest looked up from reference TRBV7-9 and TRBJ2-7, is DTGVSQNPRHKITKRGQNVTFRCDPISEHNRLYWYRQTLGQGPEFLTYFQNEAQLEKSRLLSDRFSAERPKGSFSTLEIQRTEQGDSAMYLCASSLSGGDRGFSYEQYFGPGTRLTVT.

The gene calls are TRBV28 and TRBJ1-2, with a tentative D call TRBD1 (6 bases). The CDR3 consists of 14 residues. V shed 3 bases and J shed 2 bases, with 10 bases lying between them. Looked up from germline, CDR1 is MDHEN and CDR2 is SYDVKM. In DNA, the CDR3 is TGTGCCAGCAGTTTTCAGGGGCGGAACTATGGCTACACCTTC. Translation gives CASSFQGRNYGYTF.

This clone was counted between two and nine times. The chain couples TRBV15 to TRBJ1-1; 7 bases are shared with TRBD1. Per germline, CDR1 LNHNV and CDR2 YYDKDF (reference sequence). Trimming removed 3 bases from V and 5 bases from J; junction bases left unmatched: 12. The CDR3 runs 16 residues. CDR3 loop: CATSSDRTGAWTEAFF. CDR3 DNA sequence: TGTGCCACCAGCAGTGACAGAACAGGGGCATGGACTGAAGCTTTCTTT.

This clone was detected only once. The CDR3 DNA reads as TGTGCCAGCAGCTCTAATATACAGGGGGCTGGGACCCAGTACTTC. As protein: CASSSNIQGAGTQYF. V is TRBV5-4 and J is TRBJ2-5; 9 bases are a match to TRBD1. The CDR3 is made up of 15 amino acids. Trimming took 3 bases from V and 7 from J; bases not matched to a gene: 10. Per the germline V gene, CDR1 is SGHNT and CDR2 is YYREEE (reference sequence).

The chain employs TRBV28 and TRBJ2-7; 9 bases are shared with TRBD2. Germline-derived CDR1 and CDR2 are MDHEN and SYDVKM. This CDR3 has 14 amino acids. With V trimmed by 7 bases and J by 1 base, 5 bases remained unmatched. The CDR3 DNA sequence: TGTGCCAGCACCCTTAGCGGGGGATCCTACGAGCAGTACTTC. Its translation: CASTLSGGSYEQYF.

The CDR3 spells CASSLGLAGGQDEQFF. The CDR3 bases are TGTGCCAGCAGCTTAGGGCTAGCGGGGGGGCAGGATGAGCAGTTCTTC. This rearrangement joins TRBV7-9 to TRBJ2-1; TRBD2 aligns across 12 bases. The V segment lost 1 base and the J segment 8 bases; nucleotides outside the gene matches: 6. Germline CDR1 reads SEHNR; CDR2 reads FQNEAQ (reference sequence). This CDR3 has 16 residues.

This clone was observed a single time. The V and J genes are TRBV21-1 and TRBJ2-7; the D call TRBD1 from the table was never checked on the DNA. TRBV21-1 is a pseudogene. This CDR3 has 15 residues. The CDR3 loop is CASSRRLGTPYEQYF. The DNA for the CDR3 is TGTGCCAGCAGCAGGAGGCTGGGGACACCCTACGAGCAGTACTTC.

This clone was recorded a few times. The chain employs TRBV5-6 and TRBJ1-5; 7 bases are shared with TRBD1. The CDR3 sequence is 16 residues long. Germline CDR1 reads SGHDT; CDR2 reads YYEEEE. V shed 0 bases and J 5 bases; nucleotides not matched to a gene: 8. The CDR3 sequence is CASSLARTGIYQPQHF. The CDR3 region has the DNA TGTGCCAGCAGCTTGGCCCGGACAGGTATTTATCAGCCCCAGCATTTT.

The chain recombines TRBV4-1 with TRBJ1-4, with 7 bases lining up with TRBD1. Looked up from germline, CDR1 is MGHRA and CDR2 is YSYEKL. With V trimmed by 4 bases and J by 4 bases, 9 bases remained unmatched. The CDR3 has 16 amino acids. The CDR3, as DNA: TGCGCCAGCAGCCCCTCTACGACAGGGTATAATGAAAAACTGTTTTTT. Its protein product is CASSPSTTGYNEKLFF.

The chain uses TRBV19 and TRBJ1-2; tentatively, D is TRBD1 (6 bases). This CDR3 comprises 12 residues. The germline V and J ends were trimmed by 10 bases and 8 bases, with 17 bases remaining between them. Per the germline V gene, CDR1 is LNHDA and CDR2 is SQIVND (reference sequence). The CDR3 loop is CATTDSYGGYTF. The CDR3 DNA reads as TGTGCCACCACGGACAGTTATGGCGGCTACACCTTC.

This chain joins TRBV10-3 and TRBJ1-5; D is possibly TRBD1 (5 bases). Trimming shortened V by 9 bases and J by 4 bases, and 10 bases separated the two germline ends. Germline lookup yields CDR1 ENHRY and CDR2 SYGVKD. The CDR3 runs to 12 residues. The CDR3 sequence is CAIGAQNQPQHF. The CDR3 DNA is TGTGCCATAGGGGCACAAAATCAGCCCCAGCATTTT.

The genes are TRBV6-5 and TRBJ1-2, with 12 bases aligning to TRBD1. V dropped 6 bases and J dropped 8; count of bases not matched to a gene: 7. CDR1 is MNHEY and CDR2 is SVGAGI in the germline V gene. The CDR3 has 14 residues. CDR3 protein: CASSSDGTGGGYTF. The CDR3 DNA reads TGTGCCAGCAGCTCCGATGGGACAGGGGGCGGCTACACCTTC.

V is TRBV6-1 and J is TRBJ2-3; 15 bases are a match to TRBD2. CDR1 is MNHNS, CDR2 SASEGT, per germline. CDR3 length: 19 amino acids. V was pared by 4 bases and J by 4 bases, with 12 bases of the junction left unmatched. The DNA of the CDR3 is TGTGCCAGCAGTGTACCGGGACTAGCGGGGGGAAGTTGGGCAGATACGCAGTATTTT. Its translation: CASSVPGLAGGSWADTQYF.

This rearrangement joins TRBV5-1 to TRBJ2-7; 7 bases fit TRBD2. The CDR3 consists of 16 residues. The germline V gene has CDR1 SGHRS and CDR2 YFSETQ. Germline trimming cut 2 bases from V and 2 bases from J; bases unmatched to any gene: 10. CDR3 in amino acids: CASSFPTAGSPYEQYF. The CDR3 DNA follows: TGCGCCAGCAGCTTCCCCACAGCGGGAAGTCCCTACGAGCAGTACTTC.

This clone turned up a few times. This chain links TRBV30 with TRBJ2-1, with 12 bases fitting TRBD2. Germline V gene sequence: CDR1 GTSNPN, CDR2 SVGIG (reference sequence). The CDR3 covers 15 residues. The J segment lost 5 bases and the V segment lost 1 base, leaving 3 bases of the junction unmatched. DNA for the CDR3: TGTGCCTGGAGTGGACTAGCGGGGGTGGACAATGAGCAGTTCTTC. It codes for CAWSGLAGVDNEQFF.

The chain links TRBV4-1 to TRBJ1-4; 7 nucleotides align to TRBD1. Germline V gene lookup returns CDR1 MGHRA and CDR2 YSYEKL. The CDR3 totals 14 residues. With V trimmed by 4 bases and J by 6 bases, 5 bases remained unmatched. The DNA of the CDR3 is TGCGCCAGCAGCCCAACGGACAGGCATGAAAAACTGTTTTTT. It codes for CASSPTDRHEKLFF.

The chain joins TRBV5-1 to TRBJ1-1, with D tentatively TRBD1 (6 bases). V lost 4 bases and J 8 bases, leaving 18 bases between the germline ends. The CDR3 contains 14 residues. Germline V CDR1 and CDR2: SGHRS, YFSETQ. The CDR3 reads CASSPRGNKKEAFF. The CDR3 DNA follows: TGCGCCAGCAGCCCCAGGGGAAATAAGAAAGAAGCTTTCTTT.

This chain connects TRBV9 to TRBJ2-5; perhaps TRBD1 as D (6 bases). Germline V gene data show CDR1 as SGDLS and CDR2 as YYNGEE. Trimming took off 3 bases at V and 5 bases at J, with 8 bases between the two ends. The CDR3 is made up of 12 amino acids. In nucleotides, the CDR3 is TGTGCCAGCAGCGCGAGGGGGGAGACCCAGTACTTC. Amino acid sequence: CASSARGETQYF.

J is TRBJ2-7 and V is TRBV6-1, with D uncertain. The V gene lost 7 bases and the J gene lost 3 bases, with 7 bases spanning the gap. Germline assignment: CDR1 MNHNS and CDR2 SASEGT. There are 11 residues in the CDR3. Here the CDR3 reads CASTHNYEQYF. The CDR3 region has the DNA TGTGCCAGCACCCACAACTACGAGCAGTACTTC.

V gene TRBV4-1 combines with J gene TRBJ1-6, with unresolved D. Germline CDR1 MGHRA, CDR2 YSYEKL. V was pared by 2 bases and J by 7 bases, with 6 bases between. CDR3 length equals 13 residues. CDR3 in DNA: TGCGCCAGCAGCCAAAGAGAAAATTCACCCCTCCACTTT. This codes for CASSQRENSPLHF.